The 31 T cell receptor beta chains below all came from one sample that was sequenced in a study of cytomegalovirus exposure and HLA in healthy donors. The primer mix had 60 Vbeta and 13 Jbeta primers. Produced via immunoSEQ multiplex PCR; TCRdb's table is partial and in-frame only. The table shows around 60,000 clones, with around 80% occurring only once. The specimen sequenced was PBMCs. The source of these receptors is a male donor in good health and CMV-seronegative.

The rearrangement links TRBV7-2 to TRBJ2-4; a weak D match, TRBD2 (6 bases). This CDR3 contains 17 residues. With 4 bases removed from V and 1 base from J, the gap between germline ends came to 17 bases. Germline values: CDR1 SGHTA, CDR2 FQGNSA. This chain's CDR3 is CASSSFFGGLAKNIQYF. The DNA for the CDR3 is TGTGCCAGCAGCTCATTTTTTGGGGGGTTGGCCAAAAACATTCAGTACTTC.

J is TRBJ2-5 and V is TRBV5-8; 8 positions agree with TRBD1. The CDR3 has 15 residues. V dropped 1 base and J dropped 5; count of bases not matched to a gene: 7. Germline V gene sequence: CDR1 SGHTS, CDR2 YDEGEE. CDR3 bases: TGTGCCAGCAGCTTGAGGACAGGGCACGGGGAGACCCAGTACTTC. Translation gives CASSLRTGHGETQYF.

V is TRBV28 and J is TRBJ2-5; TRBD1 agrees at 7 bases. This CDR3 contains 12 residues. V lost 5 bases, J lost 11 bases, and 8 bases stayed unmatched. Germline V gives CDR1 MDHEN, CDR2 SYDVKM. This chain's CDR3 is CASSLPDRMQYF. The CDR3 DNA is TGTGCCAGCAGTCTCCCGGACAGGATGCAGTACTTC.

The chain employs TRBV7-2 and TRBJ2-7, with D hard to call. This CDR3 has 11 residues. Trimming left V 2 bases short and J 5 bases short, with 4 bases between. Germline V gene sequence: CDR1 SGHTA, CDR2 FQGNSA. In DNA form, the CDR3 reads TGTGCCAGCAGCTTACGAGACGAGCAGTACTTC. Protein: CASSLRDEQYF.

This chain links TRBV6-1 with TRBJ1-5; D is uncertain. This CDR3 spans 15 amino acids. Deletions cut 6 bases from V and 5 bases from J, with 17 bases between. Germline assignment: CDR1 MNHNS and CDR2 SASEGT. The CDR3 DNA follows: TGTGCCAGCAGCACAGCTGGGCTGACCCATCAGCCCCAGCATTTT. Protein: CASSTAGLTHQPQHF.

This sequence joins TRBV27 and TRBJ2-5; TRBD2 agrees at 11 bases. Germline CDR1 MNHEY, CDR2 SMNVEV (reference sequence). V lost 2 bases to trimming and J lost 5 bases; unmatched junction nucleotides: 10. CDR3 length: 17 residues. The CDR3 is CASSLRGSGGARETQYF. The CDR3 DNA follows: TGTGCCAGCAGTTTAAGGGGTAGCGGGGGGGCCCGGGAGACCCAGTACTTC.

This sequence joins TRBV18 and TRBJ2-7; 7 bases are a match to TRBD1. CDR1 KGHSH and CDR2 LQKENI come from the germline V gene. The CDR3 totals 13 residues. V shed 2 bases and J 7 bases; nucleotides not matched to a gene: 5. This CDR3 is CASSPSRQGEQYF. In nucleotides, the CDR3 is TGTGCCAGCTCACCATCCCGACAGGGTGAGCAGTACTTC.

This sequence joins TRBV7-3 and TRBJ2-7; D remains ambiguous. CDR1 and CDR2 from the germline V gene are SGHTA and FQGTGA. V lost 1 base and J 6 bases, leaving 10 bases between the germline ends. The CDR3 loop spans 13 amino acids. In DNA, the CDR3 is TGTGCCAGCAGCTTAAATTTACTTGGCGAGCAGTACTTC. Amino acid sequence: CASSLNLLGEQYF.

The chain recombines TRBV2 with TRBJ2-5; TRBD1 aligns across 8 bases. Looked up from germline, CDR1 is SNHLY and CDR2 is FYNNEI. V lost 7 bases and J lost 2; bases outside the gene matches: 9. This CDR3 has 15 amino acids. As DNA, the CDR3 is TGTGCCAGCAAGTTGGCCCGGACAGGGCAAGAGACCCAGTACTTC. Protein: CASKLARTGQETQYF.

The rearrangement links TRBV19 to TRBJ1-6, with TRBD1 matching over 9 bases. CDR1 and CDR2 (germline): LNHDA, SQIVND (reference sequence). The length of the CDR3 is 16 residues. The trim removed 4 bases at V and 11 bases at J, leaving 12 bases unmatched. CDR3 in amino acids: CASSTSNRDRVPPLHF. The CDR3 region has the DNA TGTGCCAGTAGTACCTCAAACCGGGACAGGGTTCCACCCCTCCACTTT.

The gene calls are TRBV7-9 and TRBJ1-2; possible D gene TRBD1, 5 bases. With 4 bases removed from V and 1 base from J, the gap between germline ends came to 7 bases. Germline V gene data show CDR1 as SEHNR and CDR2 as FQNEAQ (reference sequence). This CDR3 comprises 13 residues. CDR3 nucleotides: TGTGCCAGCAGCTCGGACAATAACTATGGCTACACCTTC. It encodes CASSSDNNYGYTF.

The chain combines TRBV7-9 with TRBJ1-1, with D possibly TRBD1 on 5 matching bases. Trimming took off 2 bases at V and 1 base at J, with 14 bases between the two ends. The CDR3 totals 16 residues. Per germline, CDR1 SEHNR and CDR2 FQNEAQ (reference sequence). The CDR3 loop reads CASSLFSGRENTEAFF. The DNA of the CDR3 is TGTGCCAGCAGCTTATTCTCAGGGAGGGAGAACACTGAAGCTTTCTTT.

V gene TRBV27 combines with J gene TRBJ2-1, with 11 bases fitting TRBD2. Trimming removed 6 bases from V and 5 bases from J; junction bases left unmatched: 6. CDR1 MNHEY and CDR2 SMNVEV come from the germline V gene (reference sequence). There are 15 residues in the CDR3. The CDR3: CASRMGLAANNEQFF. CDR3 coding DNA: TGTGCCAGCAGGATGGGACTAGCGGCCAACAATGAGCAGTTCTTC.

The chain carries TRBV19 and TRBJ1-1; 7 bases map to TRBD1. Germline trimming cut 5 bases from V and 1 base from J; bases unmatched to any gene: 4. Germline V gene sequence: CDR1 LNHDA, CDR2 SQIVND (reference sequence). This CDR3 spans 14 amino acids. The DNA of the CDR3 is TGTGCCAGTAGTTTTACAGGGGAGAACACTGAAGCTTTCTTT. Translated, it gives CASSFTGENTEAFF.

V gene TRBV15 combines with J gene TRBJ2-5; 7 positions agree with TRBD2. CDR1 is LNHNV and CDR2 is YYDKDF in the germline V gene (reference sequence). The CDR3 has 17 amino acids. Losses at the gene ends were 2 bases for V and 3 bases for J; bases not matched to a gene: 12. CDR3 protein: CATSRRLTGGGEETQYF. The CDR3 bases are TGTGCCACCAGCAGACGACTCACTGGGGGGGGTGAAGAGACCCAGTACTTC.

This chain uses TRBV2 with TRBJ1-2; 8 bases are a match to TRBD1. The CDR3 has 17 residues. J gave up 2 bases and V 6 bases, and 14 bases lay outside the gene matches. The germline V gene encodes CDR1 SNHLY and CDR2 FYNNEI. The CDR3 spells CASRGPRAGGANYGYTF. CDR3 coding DNA: TGTGCCAGCAGGGGCCCGCGGGCAGGGGGCGCAAACTATGGCTACACCTTC.

This chain joins TRBV2 and TRBJ1-1, with 7 bases aligning to TRBD1. CDR3 length: 13 amino acids. Germline loops: CDR1 SNHLY, CDR2 FYNNEI. With V trimmed by 5 bases and J by 2 bases, 2 bases remained unmatched. This CDR3 reads CASSRDSNTEAFF. The CDR3 nucleotides are TGTGCCAGCAGTCGGGACAGCAACACTGAAGCTTTCTTT.

The chain couples TRBV7-2 to TRBJ1-2; 9 nucleotides match TRBD1. Trimming took 0 bases from V and 5 from J; bases not matched to a gene: 1. The CDR3 extends over 14 amino acids. Germline V gives CDR1 SGHTA, CDR2 FQGNSA. CDR3 amino acids: CASSLAGTGYGYTF. The CDR3 DNA is TGTGCCAGCAGCTTAGCGGGGACAGGGTATGGCTACACCTTC.

V and J are TRBV29-1 and TRBJ2-7; 10 bases line up with TRBD1. This CDR3 spans 12 amino acids. Germline CDR1 reads SQVTM; CDR2 reads ANQGSEA. This CDR3 reads CTLGQGSREQYF. In nucleotides, the CDR3 is TGCACCCTGGGACAGGGGTCCCGCGAGCAGTACTTC.

Concerning this clone: The sample contains more than one DNA sequence encoding this CDR3. V usage is TRBV7-9 and J usage is TRBJ1-1, with D perhaps matching TRBD1 (5 bases). V lost 3 bases and J 2 bases, leaving 10 bases between the germline ends. CDR3 length equals 14 residues. Per the germline V gene, CDR1 is SEHNR and CDR2 is FQNEAQ (reference sequence). DNA of the CDR3: TGTGCCAGCAGCTTGGGGGGAGGAAACACTGAAGCTTTCTTT. This codes for CASSLGGGNTEAFF.

The CDR3 is CASSPLAGDPDTQYF. DNA of the CDR3: TGCGCCAGCAGCCCACTAGCGGGGGATCCAGATACGCAGTATTTT. V and J are TRBV5-1 and TRBJ2-3, with 11 positions matching TRBD2. CDR1 is SGHRS, CDR2 YFSETQ, per germline. This CDR3 has 15 residues. Losses at the gene ends were 4 bases for V and 4 bases for J; bases not matched to a gene: 5.

The chain couples TRBV29-1 to TRBJ2-5; 10 bases fit TRBD1. Per the germline V gene, CDR1 is SQVTM and CDR2 is ANQGSEA. The CDR3 spans 13 residues. V lost 6 bases and J lost 10; bases outside the gene matches: 11. In nucleotides, the CDR3 is TGCAGCGTGACCGGGACAGGGGAATGGGACCAGTACTTC. Amino acids: CSVTGTGEWDQYF.

V is TRBV5-4 and J is TRBJ2-3; 10 bases agree with TRBD2. With V trimmed by 0 bases and J by 6 bases, 7 bases remained unmatched. The CDR3 extends over 16 amino acids. Per germline, CDR1 SGHNT and CDR2 YYREEE (reference sequence). CDR3 nucleotide sequence: TGTGCCAGCAGCTTGGAACGCCTAGCGGGGGACGATACGCAGTATTTT. Residues: CASSLERLAGDDTQYF.

A single count supports this clone. This sequence joins TRBV6-5 and TRBJ2-5; D call uncertain. Germline CDR1 MNHEY, CDR2 SVGAGI. The CDR3 contains 13 residues. Trimming removed 2 bases from V and 2 bases from J, with 6 bases in between. CDR3 protein: CASSYEEQETQYF. The CDR3 bases are TGTGCCAGCAGTTACGAGGAGCAAGAGACCCAGTACTTC.

CDR3 nucleotide sequence: TGTGCCAGCAGTGAAGGAGAACAGGGCAATGAGCAGTTCTTC. Translated: CASSEGEQGNEQFF. This sequence joins TRBV6-1 and TRBJ2-1; TRBD1 is a possible D gene (6 bases). Trimming left V 1 base short and J 6 bases short, with 10 bases between. Germline V gene lookup returns CDR1 MNHNS and CDR2 SASEGT. The CDR3 length is 14 residues.

This chain uses TRBV7-9 with TRBJ2-5, with TRBD2 identical over 7 bases. The J call may be in error: the DNA end matches TRBJ2-7 better. CDR1 SEHNR and CDR2 FQNEAQ come from the germline V gene (reference sequence). This CDR3 is built from 16 residues. This CDR3 reads CASSLRGTRGSYEQYF. The DNA of the CDR3 is TGTGCCAGCAGCTTGAGGGGAACGCGGGGGTCCTACGAGCAGTACTTC.

The chain recombines TRBV5-1 with TRBJ2-4, with 8 positions matching TRBD1. J gave up 0 bases and V 1 base, and 6 bases lay outside the gene matches. CDR1 and CDR2 (germline): SGHRS, YFSETQ. There are 17 residues in the CDR3. The CDR3 reads CASSLTQGALAKNIQYF. The CDR3 DNA follows: TGCGCCAGCAGCTTGACTCAGGGGGCGCTAGCCAAAAACATTCAGTACTTC.

This clone appeared a single time. The rearrangement joins TRBV6-6 to TRBJ2-5, with D possibly TRBD1 on 5 matching bases. The V end was cut by 6 bases, the J end by 4 bases, with 12 bases between. The V gene's germline CDR1 is MNHNY and CDR2 SVGAGI (reference sequence). This CDR3 has 13 amino acids. The CDR3 loop is CASRGAGPETQYF. In DNA form, the CDR3 reads TGTGCCAGCAGAGGGGCAGGGCCAGAGACCCAGTACTTC.

This clone is classed as medium-sized. This sequence joins TRBV7-9 and TRBJ1-1; perhaps TRBD1 as D (5 bases). The V end lost 11 bases, the J end lost 5 bases, and 15 bases lay between the germline ends. Per the germline V gene, CDR1 is SEHNR and CDR2 is FQNEAQ (reference sequence). The CDR3 spans 12 residues. The CDR3 loop is CAVAGQGTEAFF. CDR3 sequence (DNA): TGTGCCGTGGCGGGGCAGGGAACTGAAGCTTTCTTT.

The rearrangement joins TRBV19 to TRBJ1-1; D is ambiguous. V dropped 8 bases and J dropped 5 bases, with 9 bases sitting between them. The CDR3 runs 11 residues. Germline lookup yields CDR1 LNHDA and CDR2 SQIVND (reference sequence). CDR3 coding DNA: TGTGCCAGTTCACAGTTTACTGAAGCTTTCTTT. Translated, it gives CASSQFTEAFF.

The chain uses TRBV5-1 and TRBJ1-1, with 7 bases matching TRBD1. V shed 4 bases and J 2 bases; nucleotides not matched to a gene: 8. CDR1 and CDR2 (germline): SGHRS, YFSETQ. The CDR3 loop spans 15 amino acids. The CDR3 here is CASSNEQGSNTEAFF. The DNA of the CDR3 is TGCGCCAGCAGCAACGAACAGGGGAGTAACACTGAAGCTTTCTTT.